The TCR beta chain described here comes from a study of early T cells in non-severe SARS-CoV-2 infection. TCRdb reanalysed the 5' RACE reads using MiXCR and keeps one entry per CDR3 protein. The data contain about 89,000 distinct CDR3 sequences, over 12% of them singletons. This clonotype was counted a few times. The specimen was whole blood. The sequence was obtained from an adult who was a healthcare worker with PCR-confirmed SARS-CoV-2 infection or an uninfected control (not recorded which).

The CDR3 spells CASSFYRGGGEQFF. The CDR3 DNA reads TGTGCCAGCAGTTTTTACAGGGGCGGAGGTGAGCAGTTCTTC. The chain joins TRBV28 to TRBJ2-1; TRBD1 matches 7 bases. Trimming at V came to 3 bases and at J to 9 bases, leaving 8 bases not matched to a gene. This CDR3 is 14 amino acids long. Germline values: CDR1 MDHEN, CDR2 SYDVKM.